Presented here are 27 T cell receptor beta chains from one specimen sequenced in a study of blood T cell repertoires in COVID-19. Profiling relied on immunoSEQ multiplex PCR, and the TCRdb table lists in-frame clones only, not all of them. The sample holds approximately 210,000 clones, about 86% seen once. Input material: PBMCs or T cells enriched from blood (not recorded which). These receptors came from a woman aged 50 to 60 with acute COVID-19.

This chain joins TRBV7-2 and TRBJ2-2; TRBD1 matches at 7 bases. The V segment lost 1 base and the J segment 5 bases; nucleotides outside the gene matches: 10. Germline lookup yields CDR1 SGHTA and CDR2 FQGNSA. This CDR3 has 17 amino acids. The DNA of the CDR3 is TGTGCCAGCAGCTTAGGGGTCGGGACAGTAAGAACCGGGGAGCTGTTTTTT. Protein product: CASSLGVGTVRTGELFF.

The CDR3 reads CAISEGAHAEQYF. The CDR3 DNA reads as TGTGCCATCAGTGAGGGGGCCCATGCCGAGCAGTACTTC. The chain recombines TRBV10-3 with TRBJ2-7, with D perhaps TRBD1 (5 bases). The V and J ends lost 2 bases and 6 bases respectively, with 11 bases between them. The CDR3 is 13 amino acids. Germline V lookup: CDR1 ENHRY, CDR2 SYGVKD.

CDR3 residues: CASSHPGQREQYF. The CDR3 nucleotides read TGTGCCAGCAGCCACCCGGGACAGCGCGAGCAGTACTTC. V gene TRBV3-1 (or the pseudogene TRBV3-2) combines with J gene TRBJ2-7; 7 nucleotides line up with TRBD1. CDR1 is LGHDT and CDR2 is YNNKEL in the germline V gene (reference sequence). The CDR3 is 13 residues long. Trimming cost V 3 bases and J 6 bases; bases outside gene matches: 5.

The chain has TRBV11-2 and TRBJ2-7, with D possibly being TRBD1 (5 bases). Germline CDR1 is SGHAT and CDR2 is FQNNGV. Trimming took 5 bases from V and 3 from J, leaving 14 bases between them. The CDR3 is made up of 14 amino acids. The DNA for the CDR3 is TGTGCCAGCAGCCCTACAGGAACCCACTACGAGCAGTACTTC. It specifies CASSPTGTHYEQYF.

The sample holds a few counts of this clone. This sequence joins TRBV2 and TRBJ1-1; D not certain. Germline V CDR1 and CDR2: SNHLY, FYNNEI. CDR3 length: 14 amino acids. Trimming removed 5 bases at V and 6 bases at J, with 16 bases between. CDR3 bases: TGTGCCAGCAGTCAGCAAGGGAGTTCGGCTGAAGCTTTCTTT. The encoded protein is CASSQQGSSAEAFF.

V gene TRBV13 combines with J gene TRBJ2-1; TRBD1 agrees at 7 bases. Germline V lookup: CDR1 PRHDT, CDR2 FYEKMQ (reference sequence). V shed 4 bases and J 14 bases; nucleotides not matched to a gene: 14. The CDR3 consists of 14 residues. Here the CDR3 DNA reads TGTGCCAGCAGCTCATCCGGGACAGTCCCTGTGGAGTTCTTC. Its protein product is CASSSSGTVPVEFF.

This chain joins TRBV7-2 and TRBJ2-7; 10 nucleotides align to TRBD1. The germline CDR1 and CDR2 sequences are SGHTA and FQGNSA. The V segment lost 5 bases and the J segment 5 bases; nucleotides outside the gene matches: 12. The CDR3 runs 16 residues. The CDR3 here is CASSLLTGQGRNEQYF. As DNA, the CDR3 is TGTGCCAGCAGCCTCTTAACGGGACAGGGGCGGAACGAGCAGTACTTC.

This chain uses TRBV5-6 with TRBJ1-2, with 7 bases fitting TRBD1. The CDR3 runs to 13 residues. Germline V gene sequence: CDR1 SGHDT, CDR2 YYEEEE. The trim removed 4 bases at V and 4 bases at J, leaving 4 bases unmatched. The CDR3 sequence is CASSLGQLYGYTF. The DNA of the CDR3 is TGTGCCAGCAGCCTGGGACAGCTCTATGGCTACACCTTC.

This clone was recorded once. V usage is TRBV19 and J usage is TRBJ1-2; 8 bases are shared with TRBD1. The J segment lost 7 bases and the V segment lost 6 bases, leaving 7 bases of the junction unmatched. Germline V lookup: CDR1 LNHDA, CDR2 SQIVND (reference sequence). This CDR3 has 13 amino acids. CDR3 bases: TGTGCCAGTAGCCGGATGGACAGGGCTGGCTACACCTTC. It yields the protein CASSRMDRAGYTF.

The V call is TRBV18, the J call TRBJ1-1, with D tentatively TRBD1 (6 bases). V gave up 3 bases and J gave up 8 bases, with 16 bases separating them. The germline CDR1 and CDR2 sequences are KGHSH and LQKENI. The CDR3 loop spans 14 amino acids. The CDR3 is CASSPAPGQIEAFF. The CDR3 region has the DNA TGTGCCAGCTCACCCGCCCCTGGACAGATAGAAGCTTTCTTT.

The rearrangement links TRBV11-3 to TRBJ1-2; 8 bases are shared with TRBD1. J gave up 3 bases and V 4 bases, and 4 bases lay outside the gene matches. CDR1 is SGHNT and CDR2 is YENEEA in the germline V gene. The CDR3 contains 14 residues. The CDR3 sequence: CASSYDRGDYGYTF. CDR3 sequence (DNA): TGTGCCAGCAGCTACGACAGGGGTGACTATGGCTACACCTTC. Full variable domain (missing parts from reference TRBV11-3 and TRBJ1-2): EAGVVQSPRYKIIEKKQPVAFWCNPISGHNTLYWYLQNLGQGPELLIRYENEEAVDDSQLPKDRFSAERLKGVDSTLKIQPAELGDSAVYLCASSYDRGDYGYTFGSGTRLTVV.

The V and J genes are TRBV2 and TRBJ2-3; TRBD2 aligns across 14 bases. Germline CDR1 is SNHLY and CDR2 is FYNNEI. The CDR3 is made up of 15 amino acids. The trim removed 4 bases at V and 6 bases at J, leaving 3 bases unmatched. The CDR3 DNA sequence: TGTGCCAGCAGTGGGTGGACTAGCGGGGGGGATACGCAGTATTTT. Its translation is CASSGWTSGGDTQYF.

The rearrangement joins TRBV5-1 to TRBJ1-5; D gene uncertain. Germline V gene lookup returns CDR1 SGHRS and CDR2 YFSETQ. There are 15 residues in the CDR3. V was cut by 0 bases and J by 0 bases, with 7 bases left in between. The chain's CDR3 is CASSLDGNSNQPQHF. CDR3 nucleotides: TGCGCCAGCAGCTTGGACGGTAATAGCAATCAGCCCCAGCATTTT.

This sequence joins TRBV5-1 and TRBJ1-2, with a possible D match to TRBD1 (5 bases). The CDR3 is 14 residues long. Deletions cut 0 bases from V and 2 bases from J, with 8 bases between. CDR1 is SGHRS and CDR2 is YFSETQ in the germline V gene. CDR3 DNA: TGCGCCAGCAGCTTGGAGGCAGGGAACTATGGCTACACCTTC. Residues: CASSLEAGNYGYTF.

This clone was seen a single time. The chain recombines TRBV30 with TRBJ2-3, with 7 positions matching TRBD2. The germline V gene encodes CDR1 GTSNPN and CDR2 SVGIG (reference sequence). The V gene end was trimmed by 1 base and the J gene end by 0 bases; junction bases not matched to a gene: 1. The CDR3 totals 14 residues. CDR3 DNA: TGTGCCTGGAGTGAGCGGGGTAGCACAGATACGCAGTATTTT. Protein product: CAWSERGSTDTQYF.

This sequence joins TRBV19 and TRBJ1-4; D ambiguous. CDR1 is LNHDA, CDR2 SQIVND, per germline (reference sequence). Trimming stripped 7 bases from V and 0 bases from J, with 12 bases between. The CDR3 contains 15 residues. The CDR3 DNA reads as TGTGCCAGTAAGGGAGGGTTGGCAACTAATGAAAAACTGTTTTTT. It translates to CASKGGLATNEKLFF.

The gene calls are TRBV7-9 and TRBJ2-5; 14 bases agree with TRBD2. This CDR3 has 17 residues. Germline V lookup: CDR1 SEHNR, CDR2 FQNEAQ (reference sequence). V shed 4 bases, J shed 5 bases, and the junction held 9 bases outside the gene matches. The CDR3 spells CASSSRLAGGERETQYF. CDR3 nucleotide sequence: TGTGCCAGCAGCTCAAGACTAGCGGGAGGGGAGAGGGAGACCCAGTACTTC.

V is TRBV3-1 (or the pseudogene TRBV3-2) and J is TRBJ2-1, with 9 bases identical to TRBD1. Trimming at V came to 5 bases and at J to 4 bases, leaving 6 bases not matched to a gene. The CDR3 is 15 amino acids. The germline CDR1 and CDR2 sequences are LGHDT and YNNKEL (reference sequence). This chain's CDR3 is CASSYRTGEYNEQFF. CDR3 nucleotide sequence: TGTGCCAGCAGCTATCGGACAGGGGAGTACAATGAGCAGTTCTTC.

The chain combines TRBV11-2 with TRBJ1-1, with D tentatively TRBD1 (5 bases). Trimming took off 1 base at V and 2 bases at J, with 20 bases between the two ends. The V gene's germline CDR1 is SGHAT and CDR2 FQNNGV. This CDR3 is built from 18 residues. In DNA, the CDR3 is TGTGCCAGCAGCTTAGGGAGGGACTCCCCGGTGATCAACACTGAAGCTTTCTTT. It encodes CASSLGRDSPVINTEAFF.

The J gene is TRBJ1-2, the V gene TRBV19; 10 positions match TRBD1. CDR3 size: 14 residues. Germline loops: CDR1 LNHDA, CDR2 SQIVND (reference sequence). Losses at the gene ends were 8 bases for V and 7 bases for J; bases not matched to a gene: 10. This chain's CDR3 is CASREVGQGFGYTF. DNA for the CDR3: TGTGCCAGTCGGGAAGTGGGACAGGGGTTTGGCTACACCTTC.

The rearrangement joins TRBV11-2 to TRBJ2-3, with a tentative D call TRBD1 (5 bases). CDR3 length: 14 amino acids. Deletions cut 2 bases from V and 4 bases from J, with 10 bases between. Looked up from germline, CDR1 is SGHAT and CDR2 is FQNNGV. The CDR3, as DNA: TGTGCCAGCAGCTTACAGGGAATAGCAGATACGCAGTATTTT. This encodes CASSLQGIADTQYF.

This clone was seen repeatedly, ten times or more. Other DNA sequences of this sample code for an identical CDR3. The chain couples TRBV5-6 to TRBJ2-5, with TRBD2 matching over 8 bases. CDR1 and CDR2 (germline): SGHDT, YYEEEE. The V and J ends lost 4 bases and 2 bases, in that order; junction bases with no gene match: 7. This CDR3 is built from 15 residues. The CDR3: CASSGLAGTQETQYF. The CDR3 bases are TGTGCCAGCAGCGGCCTAGCGGGCACACAAGAGACCCAGTACTTC.

The CDR3 is CASRTSGYNEQFF. The CDR3 DNA follows: TGTGCCAGCAGAACTAGCGGTTACAATGAGCAGTTCTTC. V gene TRBV25-1 combines with J gene TRBJ2-1; TRBD2 matches 8 bases. This CDR3 is 13 amino acids long. Trimming removed 6 bases from V and 4 bases from J; junction bases left unmatched: 2. CDR1 is MGHDK, CDR2 SYGVNS, per germline.

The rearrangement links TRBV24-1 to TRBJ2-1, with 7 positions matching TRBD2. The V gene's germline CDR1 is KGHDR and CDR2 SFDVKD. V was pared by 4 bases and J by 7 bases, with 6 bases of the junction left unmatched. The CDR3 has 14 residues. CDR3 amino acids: CATSDPGLTNEQFF. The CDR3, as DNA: TGTGCCACCAGTGACCCGGGACTAACAAATGAGCAGTTCTTC.

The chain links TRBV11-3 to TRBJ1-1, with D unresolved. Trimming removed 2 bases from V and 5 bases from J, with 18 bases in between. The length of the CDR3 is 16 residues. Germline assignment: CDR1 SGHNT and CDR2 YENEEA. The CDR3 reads CASSLYSIGRKTEAFF. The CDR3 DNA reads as TGTGCCAGCAGCTTATACAGTATAGGTCGAAAAACTGAAGCTTTCTTT.

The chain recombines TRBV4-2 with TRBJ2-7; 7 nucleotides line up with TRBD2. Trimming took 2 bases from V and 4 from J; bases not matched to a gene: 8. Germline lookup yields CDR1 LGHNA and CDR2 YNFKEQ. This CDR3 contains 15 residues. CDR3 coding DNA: TGTGCCAGCAGCCAACTCGGGCAGGGAGGGTACGAGCAGTACTTC. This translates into CASSQLGQGGYEQYF.

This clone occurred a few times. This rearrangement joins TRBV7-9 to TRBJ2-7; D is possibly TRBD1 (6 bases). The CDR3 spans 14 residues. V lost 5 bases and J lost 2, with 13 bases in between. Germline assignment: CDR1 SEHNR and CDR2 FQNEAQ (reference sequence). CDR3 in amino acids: CASSPAGETYEQYF. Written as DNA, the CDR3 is TGTGCCAGCAGCCCAGCAGGGGAGACCTACGAGCAGTACTTC.